The clone carrying this T cell receptor beta chain was seen repeatedly, ten times or more. TCRdb called the RT-PCR reads again in MiXCR, with one record for every CDR3 protein. The sample contains hundreds of thousands of distinct CDR3 sequences, approximately 15% of which appear only once. This specimen belongs to a study of response to subunit inactivated influenza vaccine. Germline V gives CDR1 MNHNS, CDR2 SASEGT. This CDR3 region has 16 residues. With 4 bases clipped from V and 5 bases from J, the junction kept 11 bases outside the gene matches. The receptor was derived from a man between 50 and 75 years old who received an inactivated influenza vaccine. This sample comprised CD4+ T cells sorted from PBMCs, obtained around 25 months after vaccination. This chain links TRBV6-1 with TRBJ2-5; 9 bases are a match to TRBD2. CDR3 region: CASSVGSGGFLETQYF. For the CDR3, the DNA is TGTGCCAGCAGTGTCGGAAGCGGGGGGTTCCTTGAGACCCAGTACTTC.